This TCR beta chain was identified in a study of breast tumors, draining lymph nodes, adjacent tissues. Whole-study results and caveats: Compared with lymph nodes, tumors were less diverse; compared with nontumor tissue, more. Tumor T cell lymph node origin was a supported hypothesis, not proven. Findings are consistent with lymph node origin and intratumoral expansion of most tumor T cells.

TCRdb analysed the multiplex PCR reads with MiXCR anew, one entry per CDR3 protein. The profile shows under 250,000 distinct CDR3 sequences, approximately 31% of them singletons. This clonotype was recorded many times. Its antigen is not identified. Unmatched junction bases numbered 8, after V lost 4 bases and J lost 6 bases. The CDR3 covers 14 residues. Germline assignment: CDR1 SGHRS and CDR2 YFSETQ. Breast cancer patients provided tissue from their axillary draining lymph nodes. The receptor was isolated from a female donor with breast cancer. Some clones in this sample may be carry-over from other donors' samples. Sequenced input: axillary lymph node tissue. The V gene is TRBV5-1, the J gene TRBJ2-3, with 7 bases identical to TRBD2. The CDR3 bases are TGCGCCAGCAGCCGAAGGACTAGGGAGGATACGCAGTATTTT. Amino acid sequence: CASSRRTREDTQYF.